The 9 T cell receptor beta chains below were found in one sample sequenced in a study of response to subunit inactivated influenza vaccine. TCRdb used MiXCR to reprocess the RT-PCR reads, holding one entry per CDR3 protein. The repertoire holds hundreds of thousands of distinct CDR3 sequences, with about 15% as singletons. This sample comprised PBMCs from blood, obtained 14 days before vaccination. These receptors originate from a man between 45 and 60 years old who received an inactivated influenza vaccine.

The V gene is TRBV7-9, the J gene TRBJ2-6; D is unresolved. CDR3 size: 16 residues. V lost 1 base to trimming and J lost 0 bases, with 7 bases between them. Germline V gives CDR1 SEHNR, CDR2 FQNEAQ (reference sequence). The CDR3 region has the DNA TGTGCCAGCAGCTTAGAGTTAGTCTCTGGGGCCAACGTCCTGACTTTC. Protein product: CASSLELVSGANVLTF.

This clonotype turned up a few times. J is TRBJ2-5 and V is TRBV5-5; 13 bases are shared with TRBD2. The CDR3 runs 17 residues. J gave up 9 bases and V 0 bases, and 11 bases lay outside the gene matches. The germline V gene has CDR1 SGHKS and CDR2 YYEKEE (reference sequence). CDR3: CASSLVGTSGTSSAQYF. The CDR3 DNA follows: TGTGCCAGCAGCTTGGTCGGGACTAGCGGGACGAGCTCGGCCCAGTACTTC.

The rearrangement links TRBV5-1 to TRBJ2-7; D remains unclear. This CDR3 contains 14 residues. Between the trimmed V and J ends, which lost 0 bases and 2 bases, there was a span of 9 bases. CDR1 SGHRS and CDR2 YFSETQ come from the germline V gene. CDR3: CASSLGGEAYEQYF. The CDR3 bases are TGCGCCAGCAGCTTGGGAGGAGAGGCCTACGAGCAGTACTTC.

The gene calls are TRBV20-1 and TRBJ2-7; D is possibly TRBD2 (6 bases). V was pared by 3 bases and J by 2 bases, with 14 bases between. Germline V gene data show CDR1 as DFQATT and CDR2 as SNEGSKA (reference sequence). This CDR3 spans 14 amino acids. In DNA form, the CDR3 reads TGCAGTGCTAGGAAGGCTAGCGCTACCTACGAGCAGTACTTC. Its protein is CSARKASATYEQYF.

This clonotype was seen more than once but under ten times. The J gene is TRBJ2-7, the V gene TRBV30; D remains unclear. CDR1 GTSNPN and CDR2 SVGIG come from the germline V gene (reference sequence). Trimming took off 1 base at V and 0 bases at J, with 4 bases between the two ends. The CDR3 consists of 12 residues. CDR3 region: CAWSGGSYEQYF. In DNA, the CDR3 is TGTGCCTGGAGTGGGGGCTCCTACGAGCAGTACTTC.

CDR3 in DNA: TGTGCCATCAGTAGCGGGAGGGCCGTATCCTACAATGAGCAGTTCTTC. Translated: CAISSGRAVSYNEQFF. The V call is TRBV10-3, the J call TRBJ2-1; 10 nucleotides match TRBD2. This CDR3 comprises 16 residues. Germline CDR1 reads ENHRY; CDR2 reads SYGVKD. Trimming at V came to 5 bases and at J to 1 base, leaving 5 bases not matched to a gene.

The chain uses TRBV5-1 and TRBJ2-2, with 10 bases matching TRBD1. V trimming: 3 bases; J trimming: 4 bases; junction bases outside the gene matches: 3. The CDR3 loop spans 15 amino acids. Germline assignment: CDR1 SGHRS and CDR2 YFSETQ. The CDR3: CASSWGQGSTGELFF. CDR3 DNA sequence: TGCGCCAGCAGCTGGGGACAGGGGAGCACCGGGGAGCTGTTTTTT.

This clonotype came up many times. CDR3 residues: CASSLGAGRTGELFF. The CDR3 DNA reads TGTGCCAGCAGCTTAGGTGCAGGGCGCACCGGGGAGCTGTTTTTT. V is TRBV7-3 and J is TRBJ2-2, with D possibly being TRBD1 (5 bases). The CDR3 contains 15 residues. Germline CDR1 and CDR2: SGHTA and FQGTGA. The V gene lost 2 bases and the J gene lost 4 bases, with 11 bases spanning the gap.

The genes are TRBV20-1 and TRBJ2-3; D is unresolved. The CDR3 runs 13 residues. V was shortened by 6 bases and J by 0 bases, with 10 bases between the two germline ends. CDR1 and CDR2 (germline): DFQATT, SNEGSKA (reference sequence). The DNA of the CDR3 is TGCAGTGCGATAGAGCTTAGCACAGATACGCAGTATTTT. As protein: CSAIELSTDTQYF.